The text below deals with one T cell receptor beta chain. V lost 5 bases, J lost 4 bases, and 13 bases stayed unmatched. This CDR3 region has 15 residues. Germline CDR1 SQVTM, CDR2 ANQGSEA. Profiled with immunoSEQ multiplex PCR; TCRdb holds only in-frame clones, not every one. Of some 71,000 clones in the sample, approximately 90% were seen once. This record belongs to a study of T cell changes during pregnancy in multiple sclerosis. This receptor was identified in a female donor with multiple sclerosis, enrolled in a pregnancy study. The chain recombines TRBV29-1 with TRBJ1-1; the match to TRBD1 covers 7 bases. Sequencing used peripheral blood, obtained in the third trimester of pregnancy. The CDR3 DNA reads TGCAGCGTTTCCTTACCAGCCCAGGGGGTCACTGAAGCTTTCTTT. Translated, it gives CSVSLPAQGVTEAFF.